This T cell receptor beta chain was captured by sequencing in a study of blood T cells in healthy people across ages. Points from the study as a whole: Among T cells, TCR beta diversity per million cells dropped roughly linearly as age rose.

A sample-barcoded 5' primer and a J-beta primer mix were used in a second PCR of roughly 7 to 11 cycles. A template-switch adaptor containing 12 random nucleotides labeled each cDNA molecule. TCRdb called the 5' RACE reads again in MiXCR, with one record for every CDR3 protein. The sample contains 750,000 or so distinct CDR3 sequences, approximately 25% of which appear only once. This CDR3 region has 13 residues. V lost 1 base to trimming and J lost 9 bases; unmatched junction nucleotides: 1. Regarding this clonotype: The antigen remains unidentified.

These data also formed part of another study, on T cells of mothers and their children.

Sample: blood. This TCR derives from a boy younger than 18 in good health. This chain joins TRBV12-3 or TRBV12-4 and TRBJ2-1; 9 bases fit TRBD2. The CDR3 bases are TGTGCCAGCAGTTTAGGCGGGAGGGGTGAGCAGTTCTTC. Translated: CASSLGGRGEQFF.